The 18 T cell receptor beta chains below were found in one sample sequenced in a study of T cell changes during pregnancy in multiple sclerosis. The repertoire was sequenced with immunoSEQ multiplex PCR; TCRdb's copy has only in-frame clones and lacks some. The data contain about 75,000 clones, 85% to 95% of them seen just once; the ten biggest clones take up more than 0.4%. Sequences were derived from CD4+ T cells from peripheral blood mononuclear cells, sampled before pregnancy. The receptors stem from a female donor with multiple sclerosis, enrolled in a pregnancy study.

This chain joins TRBV9 and TRBJ2-7; 12 bases map to TRBD2. The CDR3 totals 15 residues. Trimming cost V 3 bases and J 6 bases; bases outside gene matches: 7. Germline V lookup: CDR1 SGDLS, CDR2 YYNGEE. The CDR3 loop is CASSARLAGVTEQYF. In DNA form, the CDR3 reads TGTGCCAGCAGCGCGCGACTAGCGGGAGTAACCGAGCAGTACTTC.

The V call is TRBV2, the J call TRBJ1-5; 10 nucleotides agree with TRBD1. Trimming removed 6 bases from V and 7 bases from J; junction bases left unmatched: 9. This CDR3 spans 15 amino acids. Germline V CDR1 and CDR2: SNHLY, FYNNEI. This CDR3 reads CASRVDRGFGQPQHF. The CDR3 bases are TGTGCCAGCAGAGTGGACAGGGGGTTTGGGCAGCCCCAGCATTTT.

This chain joins TRBV5-4 and TRBJ2-1; 12 bases are shared with TRBD2. The CDR3 loop spans 15 amino acids. Germline CDR1 is SGHNT and CDR2 is YYREEE (reference sequence). The J segment lost 9 bases and the V segment lost 3 bases, leaving 7 bases of the junction unmatched. The DNA for the CDR3 is TGTGCCAGCAGCTCGACTAGCGGGGGCCTGGTTGAGCAGTTCTTC. Translated: CASSSTSGGLVEQFF.

This clone has a single count. V usage is TRBV29-1 and J usage is TRBJ2-4; 8 nucleotides align to TRBD2. The germline V gene encodes CDR1 SQVTM and CDR2 ANQGSEA. This CDR3 comprises 16 residues. The J segment lost 0 bases and the V segment lost 4 bases, leaving 8 bases of the junction unmatched. CDR3 sequence reads: CSVAPREGLAKNIQYF. The CDR3 coding sequence is TGCAGCGTTGCCCCTCGGGAGGGGCTAGCCAAAAACATTCAGTACTTC.

V usage is TRBV19 and J usage is TRBJ1-1; D remains unclear. Per the germline V gene, CDR1 is LNHDA and CDR2 is SQIVND (reference sequence). The CDR3 runs to 14 residues. The germline V and J ends were trimmed by 8 bases and 10 bases, with 23 bases remaining between them. The CDR3 DNA follows: TGTGCCAGTGGCCTACAAGATGTTGAGGGAGCAGCTTTCTTT. Its translation: CASGLQDVEGAAFF.

This clone was seen a handful of times. This chain uses TRBV19 with TRBJ1-2; tentative D call: TRBD1 (6 bases). The germline gives CDR1 LNHDA, CDR2 SQIVND (reference sequence). The CDR3 extends over 15 amino acids. Trimming shortened V by 4 bases and J by 4 bases, and 16 bases separated the two germline ends. The CDR3 protein is CASSNRQAVTYGYTF. The CDR3 DNA reads as TGTGCCAGTAGTAACCGACAGGCGGTTACCTATGGCTACACCTTC.

V gene TRBV30 combines with J gene TRBJ1-5; D uncertain. The CDR3 extends over 17 amino acids. Trimming took off 6 bases at V and 6 bases at J, with 27 bases between the two ends. CDR1 and CDR2 (germline): GTSNPN, SVGIG (reference sequence). The CDR3, as DNA: TGTGCCTGCGGAGGATCGCTGGGCAGGCCCCCGGGTCAGCCCCAGCATTTT. Amino acid sequence: CACGGSLGRPPGQPQHF.

J is TRBJ1-1 and V is TRBV14; D uncertain. Trimming removed 4 bases from V and 0 bases from J, with 9 bases in between. The CDR3 runs to 14 residues. Germline V gives CDR1 SGHDN, CDR2 FVKESK. The CDR3 loop is CASSRPTLNTEAFF. In nucleotides, the CDR3 is TGTGCCAGCAGCCGGCCGACACTGAACACTGAAGCTTTCTTT.

The chain has TRBV7-8 and TRBJ2-7, with a tentative D call TRBD1 (5 bases). Germline CDR1 SGHVS, CDR2 FQNEAQ. V was shortened by 4 bases and J by 2 bases, with 12 bases between the two germline ends. This CDR3 region has 14 residues. CDR3 protein: CASSYDRDPYEQYF. CDR3 bases: TGTGCCAGCAGCTACGACAGAGACCCCTACGAGCAGTACTTC.

This chain connects TRBV9 to TRBJ1-6; 8 bases map to TRBD1. The CDR3 contains 16 residues. The germline gives CDR1 SGDLS, CDR2 YYNGEE. Trimming at V came to 3 bases and at J to 10 bases, leaving 12 bases not matched to a gene. As DNA, the CDR3 is TGTGCCAGCAGCGCCGACCTACAGGGGGTAGGCTCACCCCTCCACTTT. This encodes CASSADLQGVGSPLHF.

The chain links TRBV9 to TRBJ2-7; the match to TRBD1 covers 11 bases. Looked up from germline, CDR1 is SGDLS and CDR2 is YYNGEE. The CDR3 has 15 amino acids. Trimming removed 3 bases from V and 7 bases from J; junction bases left unmatched: 9. CDR3 amino acids: CASSAQDRGPFEQYF. The CDR3 DNA follows: TGTGCCAGCAGCGCGCAGGACAGGGGGCCCTTTGAGCAGTACTTC.

The chain couples TRBV29-1 to TRBJ2-1; 11 bases are a match to TRBD1. V lost 7 bases and J lost 4; bases outside the gene matches: 9. CDR1 and CDR2 from the germline V gene are SQVTM and ANQGSEA. CDR3 length: 15 amino acids. DNA of the CDR3: TGCAGCGCCCCCAACCGGGACAGGGGGTACAATGAGCAGTTCTTC. Protein product: CSAPNRDRGYNEQFF.

This rearrangement joins TRBV10-1 to TRBJ2-5; D might be TRBD2 (7 bases). Looked up from germline, CDR1 is WNHNN and CDR2 is SYGVQD (reference sequence). The CDR3 contains 14 residues. Trimming cost V 7 bases and J 5 bases, with 17 bases left between them. CDR3 DNA: TGCGCCAGCACCCTGGTTGAGGGGGGGGAGACCCAGTACTTC. Protein sequence: CASTLVEGGETQYF.

V gene TRBV25-1 combines with J gene TRBJ1-1; no clear D. This CDR3 region has 14 residues. The germline CDR1 and CDR2 sequences are MGHDK and SYGVNS. The V end was cut by 8 bases, the J end by 1 base, with 14 bases between. The CDR3: CASGDGSQNTEAFF. CDR3 nucleotide sequence: TGTGCCAGCGGAGACGGTAGCCAGAACACTGAAGCTTTCTTT.

The rearrangement links TRBV21-1 to TRBJ2-2; the listed D gene, TRBD2, was not tested against the DNA. TRBV21-1 is a listed pseudogene. This CDR3 is built from 19 residues. Written as DNA, the CDR3 is TGTGCCAGCAGATTTATTAGGACAACTAGCGGGGGAATCACCGGGGAGCTGTTTTTT. It is translated as CASRFIRTTSGGITGELFF.

The rearrangement links TRBV5-1 to TRBJ2-1, with TRBD2 identical over 7 bases. Looked up from germline, CDR1 is SGHRS and CDR2 is YFSETQ. The CDR3 runs to 18 residues. V lost 4 bases and J lost 8; bases outside the gene matches: 21. The CDR3: CASSMIGGSGSVRDEQFF. For the CDR3, the DNA is TGCGCCAGCAGCATGATAGGCGGGAGCGGTAGTGTGAGGGATGAGCAGTTCTTC.

The chain recombines TRBV19 with TRBJ2-2; 9 bases fit TRBD1. CDR1 LNHDA and CDR2 SQIVND come from the germline V gene (reference sequence). Unmatched junction bases numbered 6, after V lost 4 bases and J lost 9 bases. The length of the CDR3 is 14 residues. Here the CDR3 reads CASSRDREGRELFF. CDR3 nucleotide sequence: TGTGCCAGTAGTAGGGACAGGGAAGGCAGGGAGCTGTTTTTT. Using reference TRBV19 and TRBJ2-2 for the parts outside the CDR3, the full variable domain is DGGITQSPKYLFRKEGQNVTLSCEQNLNHDAMYWYRQDPGQGLRLIYYSQIVNDFQKGDIAEGYSVSREKKESFPLTVTSAQKNPTAFYLCASSRDREGRELFFGEGSRLTVL.

This clone was seen only once. This chain joins TRBV6-6 and TRBJ1-3; 7 nucleotides agree with TRBD1. CDR1 and CDR2 from the germline V gene are MNHNY and SVGAGI (reference sequence). The V segment lost 5 bases and the J segment 2 bases; nucleotides outside the gene matches: 6. This CDR3 is built from 15 residues. The CDR3 DNA is TGTGCCAGCAGTCACCCCCAGGGGGCTGGAAACACCATATATTTT. Protein: CASSHPQGAGNTIYF.